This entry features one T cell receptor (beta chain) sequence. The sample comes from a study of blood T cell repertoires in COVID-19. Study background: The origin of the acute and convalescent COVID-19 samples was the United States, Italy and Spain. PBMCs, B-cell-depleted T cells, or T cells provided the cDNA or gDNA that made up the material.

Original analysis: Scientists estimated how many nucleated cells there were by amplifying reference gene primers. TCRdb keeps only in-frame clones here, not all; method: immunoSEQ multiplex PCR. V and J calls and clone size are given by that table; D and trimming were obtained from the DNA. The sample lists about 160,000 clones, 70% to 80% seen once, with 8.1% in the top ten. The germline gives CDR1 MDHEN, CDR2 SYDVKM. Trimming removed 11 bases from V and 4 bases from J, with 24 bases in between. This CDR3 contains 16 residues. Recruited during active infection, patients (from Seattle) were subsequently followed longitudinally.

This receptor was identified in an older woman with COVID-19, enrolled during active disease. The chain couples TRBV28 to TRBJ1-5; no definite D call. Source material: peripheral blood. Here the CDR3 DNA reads TGTGCCGCAGCAGCCTACATATTAGCTGGTAATCAGCCCCAGCATTTT. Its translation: CAAAAYILAGNQPQHF.